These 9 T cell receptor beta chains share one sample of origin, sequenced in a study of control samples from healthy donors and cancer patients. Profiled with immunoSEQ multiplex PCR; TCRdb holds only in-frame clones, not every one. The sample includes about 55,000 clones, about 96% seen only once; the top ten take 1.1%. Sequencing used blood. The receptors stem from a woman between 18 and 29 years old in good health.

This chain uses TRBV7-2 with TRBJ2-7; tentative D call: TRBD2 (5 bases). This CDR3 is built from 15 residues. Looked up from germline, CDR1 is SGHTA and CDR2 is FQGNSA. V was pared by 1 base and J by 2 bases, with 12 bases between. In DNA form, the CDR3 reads TGTGCCAGCAGCTTAGATCGGGAATCCCCCTACGAGCAGTACTTC. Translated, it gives CASSLDRESPYEQYF. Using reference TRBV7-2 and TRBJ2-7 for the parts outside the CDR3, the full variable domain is GAGVSQSPSNKVTEKGKDVELRCDPISGHTALYWYRQSLGQGLEFLIYFQGNSAPDKSGLPSDRFSAERTGGSVSTLTIQRTQQEDSAVYLCASSLDRESPYEQYFGPGTRLTVT.

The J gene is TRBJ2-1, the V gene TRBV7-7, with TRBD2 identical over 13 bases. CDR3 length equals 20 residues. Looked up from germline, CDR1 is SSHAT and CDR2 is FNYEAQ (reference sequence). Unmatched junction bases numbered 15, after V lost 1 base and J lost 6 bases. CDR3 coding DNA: TGTGCCAGCAGCTTAGGCGGGACTAGCGGGGAAGGGGCCGGGGGCAATGAGCAGTTCTTC. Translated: CASSLGGTSGEGAGGNEQFF. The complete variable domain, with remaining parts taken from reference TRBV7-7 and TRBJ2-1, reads GAGVSQSPRYKVTKRGQDVTLRCDPISSHATLYWYQQALGQGPEFLTYFNYEAQPDKSGLPSDRFSAERPEGSISTLTIQRTEQRDSAMYRCASSLGGTSGEGAGGNEQFFGPGTRLTVL.

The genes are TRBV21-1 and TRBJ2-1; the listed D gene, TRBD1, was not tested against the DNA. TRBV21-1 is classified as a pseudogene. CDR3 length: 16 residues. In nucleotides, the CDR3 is TGTGCCAGCAGCACTCTATGCCGACAGGGTGTAGATGAGCAGTTCTTC. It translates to CASSTLCRQGVDEQFF.

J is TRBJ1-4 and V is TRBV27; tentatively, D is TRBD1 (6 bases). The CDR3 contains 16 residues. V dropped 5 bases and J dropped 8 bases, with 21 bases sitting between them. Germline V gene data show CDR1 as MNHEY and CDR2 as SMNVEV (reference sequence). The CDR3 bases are TGTGCCAGCAGTCCCATTGGGAGGGGGTTAGGGGAAAAACTGTTTTTT. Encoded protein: CASSPIGRGLGEKLFF.

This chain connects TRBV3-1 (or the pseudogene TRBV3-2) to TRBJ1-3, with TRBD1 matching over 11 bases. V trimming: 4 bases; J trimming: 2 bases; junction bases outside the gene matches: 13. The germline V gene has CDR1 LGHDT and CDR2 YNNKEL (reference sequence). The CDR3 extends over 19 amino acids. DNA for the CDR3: TGTGCCAGCAGCCCCCGGGACAGGGGGTACCACGGCACTGGAAACACCATATATTTT. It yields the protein CASSPRDRGYHGTGNTIYF.

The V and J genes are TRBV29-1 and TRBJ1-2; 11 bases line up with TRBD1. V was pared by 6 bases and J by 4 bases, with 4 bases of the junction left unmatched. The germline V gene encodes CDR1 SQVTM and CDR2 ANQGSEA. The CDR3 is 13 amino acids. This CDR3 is CSVRTGGIYGYTF. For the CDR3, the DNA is TGCAGCGTCCGGACAGGGGGCATCTATGGCTACACCTTC.

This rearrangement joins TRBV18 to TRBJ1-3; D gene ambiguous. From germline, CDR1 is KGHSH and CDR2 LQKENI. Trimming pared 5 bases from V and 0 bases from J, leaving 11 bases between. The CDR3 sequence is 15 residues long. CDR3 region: CASSVDGNSGNTIYF. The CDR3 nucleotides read TGTGCCAGCTCAGTGGACGGCAACTCTGGAAACACCATATATTTT.

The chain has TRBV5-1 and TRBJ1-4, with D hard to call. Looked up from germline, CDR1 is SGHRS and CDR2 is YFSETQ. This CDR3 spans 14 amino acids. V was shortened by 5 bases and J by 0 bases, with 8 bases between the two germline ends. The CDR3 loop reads CASRTQTTNEKLFF. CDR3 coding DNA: TGCGCCAGCAGGACACAAACAACTAATGAAAAACTGTTTTTT.

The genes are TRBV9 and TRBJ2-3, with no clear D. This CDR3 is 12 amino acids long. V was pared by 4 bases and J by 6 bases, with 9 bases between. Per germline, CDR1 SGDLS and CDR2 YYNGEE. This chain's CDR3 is CASSYDTDTQYF. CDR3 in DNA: TGTGCCAGCAGCTACGATACGGATACGCAGTATTTT.